This entry concerns a single T cell receptor beta chain. These data originate in a study of blood T cell repertoires in COVID-19. Across the whole study: Donors in the United States, Italy and Spain gave samples during acute or convalescent COVID-19. T cells, B-cell-depleted T cells, or PBMCs provided the cDNA or gDNA that served as material.

The CDR3 covers 15 residues. V shed 8 bases and J shed 0 bases, with 18 bases lying between them. CDR1 SQVTM and CDR2 ANQGSEA come from the germline V gene. How the authors handled the data: Amplification of reference gene primers provided the estimated nucleated cell counts. Clones were sequenced by immunoSEQ multiplex PCR, and TCRdb holds only the in-frame ones, with some missing. That table furnishes V, J and clone size, whereas the DNA furnished D and trimming. The table has around 120,000 clones, 88% seen once. The J gene is TRBJ2-3, the V gene TRBV29-1; D is possibly TRBD2 (6 bases). The TCR sequence derives from a woman aged 45-65 years with active or convalescent COVID-19. Input material: peripheral blood. The CDR3: CSLSGAGASTDTQYF. In DNA form, the CDR3 reads TGCAGCTTGTCGGGAGCCGGAGCTAGCACAGATACGCAGTATTTT.